This T cell receptor beta chain was retrieved from a study of T cell repertoires in cytomegalovirus infection. Study-wide background: Epitope selection comprised recently identified HLA-C-restricted CMV epitopes and well-studied HLA-B-restricted CMV epitopes. Carrying CMV and the relevant HLA type showed in public TCR beta signatures. Study-level findings and limits: Predominance within the ex vivo response was attributable to HLA-C-restricted CMV-specific TCR beta clonotypes.

TCRdb itself ran the reads through MiXCR, one entry per CDR3 protein. Here the sample spans roughly 340,000 distinct CDR3 sequences, about 29% being singletons. In its sample, this clonotype was seen a few times. Its antigen remains unknown. The CDR3 is 11 residues long. V lost 6 bases and J lost 0, with 3 bases in between. Germline lookup yields CDR1 MNHEY and CDR2 SMNVEV (reference sequence). The input for sequencing was cultured PBMCs, taken from culture after CMV antigen stimulation. This TCR was recovered from a human donor in good health (CMV status not recorded). Some clones in this sample may be carry-over from other donors' samples. V is TRBV27 and J is TRBJ2-7; D is uncertain. CDR3 region: CASRTSYEQYF. The CDR3 DNA sequence: TGTGCCAGCAGAACCTCCTACGAGCAGTACTTC.